The sequence of this T cell receptor (beta chain) was determined in a study of T cell clonotyping in hematopoietic cell transplantation. Data came from immunoSEQ multiplex PCR; TCRdb stores just in-frame clones and leaves some out. The sample carries 16,000 or so clones, 85% to 95% recorded once. This receptor was taken from a man aged 35 to 55 in good health. Some clones in this sample may be carry-over from other donors' samples. Sequenced sample: peripheral blood mononuclear cells.

CDR3: CASRTDNQPQHF. The CDR3 DNA sequence: TGTGCCAGTAGAACAGACAATCAGCCCCAGCATTTT. This chain connects TRBV19 to TRBJ1-5; no clear D. The V end was cut by 6 bases, the J end by 3 bases, with 6 bases between. Looked up from germline, CDR1 is LNHDA and CDR2 is SQIVND (reference sequence). The CDR3 runs 12 residues.